Presented here are 3 T cell receptor beta chains from one specimen sequenced in a study of CD8+ T cells in alopecia areata. Extraction and reverse transcription of RNA yielded cDNA as the sequencing template. Profiled with immunoSEQ multiplex PCR; TCRdb holds only in-frame clones, not every one. The repertoire includes approximately 200,000 clones, over 45% of them detected once, and roughly 5% sits in the top ten. Treatment noted: oral pan-JAK inhibitor, 5-10 mg twice daily. The sequenced sample was CD4+ T cells sorted from blood, obtained at week 24, from a patient treated with tofacitinib. These receptors came from a human donor with alopecia areata.

The chain recombines TRBV7-2 with TRBJ2-7; a weak D match, TRBD2 (5 bases). This CDR3 has 14 residues. CDR1 is SGHTA and CDR2 is FQGNSA in the germline V gene. V lost 1 base to trimming and J lost 2 bases, with 9 bases between them. The CDR3 DNA sequence: TGTGCCAGCAGCTTAGTTGCCGGGGCCTACGAGCAGTACTTC. Protein product: CASSLVAGAYEQYF.

This clone was counted only a few times. This chain uses TRBV30 with TRBJ1-5, with no clear D. CDR1 is GTSNPN and CDR2 is SVGIG in the germline V gene (reference sequence). Between the trimmed V and J ends, which lost 1 base and 5 bases, there was a span of 9 bases. This CDR3 comprises 13 residues. CDR3 bases: TGTGCCTGGAGTGCAAGGCTGGATCAGCCCCAGCATTTT. Translation gives CAWSARLDQPQHF.

The genes are TRBV29-1 and TRBJ2-7; no clear D. The germline V gene has CDR1 SQVTM and CDR2 ANQGSEA. V lost 7 bases and J lost 5, with 6 bases in between. The CDR3 totals 9 residues. CDR3 residues: CSGRDEQYF. In DNA, the CDR3 is TGCAGCGGAAGGGACGAGCAGTACTTC.